This entry describes one T cell receptor (beta chain). Its antigen is unknown. A much larger clonotype is one base distant, so this may be a read error. These data are taken from a study of early T cells in non-severe SARS-CoV-2 infection. Across the study: Bulk RNA from unsorted whole blood was sequenced; chains were unpaired. General study results and limits: Matching with VDJdb favored anti-spike CD8 responses (missing private and CD4 specificities).

Unique molecular identifiers were affixed to single, distinct cDNA molecules. TCRdb processed the 5' RACE reads anew with MiXCR; each CDR3 protein has one entry. The repertoire holds 60,000 to 85,000 distinct CDR3 sequences, with 15% to 19% as singletons. The CDR3 contains 13 residues. V was cut by 3 bases and J by 7 bases, with 10 bases left in between. The V gene's germline CDR1 is LNHDA and CDR2 SQIVND (reference sequence). Sequenced sample: whole blood. This TCR was recovered from an adult who was a healthcare worker with PCR-confirmed SARS-CoV-2 infection or an uninfected control (not recorded which). This chain links TRBV19 with TRBJ1-5; D ambiguous. The CDR3 DNA follows: TGTGCCAGTAGTATTTTCAGTCAACAGCCCCAGCATTTT. The encoded protein is CASSIFSQQPQHF. Based on the CDR3 plus reference TRBV19 and TRBJ1-5, the full variable domain is DGGITQSPKYLFRKEGQNVTLSCEQNLNHDAMYWYRQDPGQGLRLIYYSQIVNDFQKGDIAEGYSVSREKKESFPLTVTSAQKNPTAFYLCASSIFSQQPQHFGDGTRLSIL.